These 20 T cell receptor beta chains came from one sample sequenced in a study of blood T cell repertoires in COVID-19. Assay used: immunoSEQ multiplex PCR; TCRdb lists only in-frame clones, some missing. Of about 240,000 clones in the sample, roughly 82% are singletons; the top ten hold 10% to 15%. What was sequenced was peripheral blood. These receptors all stem from an older man with acute or convalescent COVID-19.

The V gene is TRBV21-1, the J gene TRBJ1-4; whether TRBD1, the table's D call, matches the DNA was not checked. TRBV21-1 is noted as a pseudogene. This CDR3 has 19 residues. Here the CDR3 reads CASSKEGDGTGGAREKLFF. In DNA, the CDR3 is TGTGCCAGCAGCAAAGAGGGAGACGGGACAGGGGGCGCACGGGAAAAACTGTTTTTT.

The chain joins TRBV2 to TRBJ2-5, with a weak D call TRBD1 (6 bases). Trimming took 7 bases from V and 2 from J, leaving 17 bases between them. The CDR3 length is 15 residues. Germline V gives CDR1 SNHLY, CDR2 FYNNEI. The CDR3 is CASKHGTRGQETQYF. CDR3 bases: TGTGCCAGCAAGCACGGGACAAGGGGACAAGAGACCCAGTACTTC. Together with reference TRBV2 and TRBJ2-5, the CDR3 gives the full variable domain: EPEVTQTPSHQVTQMGQEVILRCVPISNHLYFYWYRQILGQKVEFLVSFYNNEISEKSEIFDDQFSVERPDGSNFTLKIRSTKLEDSAMYFCASKHGTRGQETQYFGPGTRLLVL.

The V and J genes are TRBV28 and TRBJ1-5, with unresolved D. The CDR3 loop spans 11 amino acids. CDR1 and CDR2 from the germline V gene are MDHEN and SYDVKM. Trimming shortened V by 5 bases and J by 7 bases, and 6 bases separated the two germline ends. This chain's CDR3 is CASSQIQPQHF. The CDR3 DNA is TGTGCCAGCAGTCAGATCCAGCCCCAGCATTTT.

This chain joins TRBV11-2 and TRBJ2-3; D is unclear. This CDR3 spans 13 amino acids. Trimming stripped 5 bases from V and 0 bases from J, with 6 bases between. Germline assignment: CDR1 SGHAT and CDR2 FQNNGV. CDR3 sequence reads: CASSLGSTDTQYF. In DNA form, the CDR3 reads TGTGCCAGCAGCCTTGGCAGCACAGATACGCAGTATTTT.

CDR3 DNA: TGTGCCATCAGCGGTCCCCATCGGGACATGGGGTTGGGTGAGCAGTTCTTC. Encoded protein: CAISGPHRDMGLGEQFF. The chain combines TRBV10-3 with TRBJ2-1, with D possibly TRBD1 on 6 matching bases. This CDR3 contains 17 residues. Germline V gene lookup returns CDR1 ENHRY and CDR2 SYGVKD. Trimming removed 6 bases from V and 9 bases from J, with 27 bases in between.

CDR3 sequence: CASILWEERETQYF. In nucleotides, the CDR3 is TGCGCCAGCATCCTATGGGAGGAAAGGGAGACCCAGTACTTC. V and J are TRBV23-1 and TRBJ2-5; possibly TRBD2 for D (6 bases). TRBV23-1 is known as an ORF, though its function is uncertain. V lost 7 bases and J lost 5, with 17 bases in between. The CDR3 spans 14 residues.

V is TRBV6-5 and J is TRBJ2-6, with D unclear. The V gene's germline CDR1 is MNHEY and CDR2 SVGAGI. The CDR3 is 15 amino acids. With 6 bases removed from V and 0 bases from J, the gap between germline ends came to 9 bases. CDR3 nucleotide sequence: TGTGCCAGCAGCCACAAAACCTCTGGGGCCAACGTCCTGACTTTC. It codes for CASSHKTSGANVLTF.

This sequence joins TRBV6-5 and TRBJ2-7; D might be TRBD1 (5 bases). The ends were cut back, 2 bases at V and 7 bases at J, with 12 bases in the middle. Germline assignment: CDR1 MNHEY and CDR2 SVGAGI. The CDR3 is made up of 13 amino acids. The CDR3 reads CASSYLGLKEQYF. In DNA, the CDR3 is TGTGCCAGCAGTTACCTGGGGCTCAAGGAGCAGTACTTC.

This clone has just a few counts. The genes are TRBV6-5 and TRBJ1-1; D gene ambiguous. This CDR3 region has 15 residues. Trimming cost V 4 bases and J 0 bases, with 12 bases left between them. The germline V gene encodes CDR1 MNHEY and CDR2 SVGAGI. As DNA, the CDR3 is TGTGCCAGCAGTTTCTCATGGGAGCTGAACACTGAAGCTTTCTTT. It translates to CASSFSWELNTEAFF.

This clone was observed once. This chain joins TRBV5-1 and TRBJ2-3; a possible D gene is TRBD2 (5 bases). Germline CDR1 and CDR2: SGHRS and YFSETQ. V lost 6 bases to trimming and J lost 3 bases, with 8 bases between them. This CDR3 has 12 amino acids. Here the CDR3 reads CASTRDTDTQYF. The CDR3 DNA reads as TGCGCCAGCACCCGGGATACAGATACGCAGTATTTT.

The chain carries TRBV27 and TRBJ1-6; D is ambiguous. Germline values: CDR1 MNHEY, CDR2 SMNVEV (reference sequence). V was trimmed by 3 bases and J by 6 bases, leaving 15 bases between them. This CDR3 spans 16 amino acids. The CDR3 nucleotides are TGTGCCAGCAGTTTCGCTACGTCCACCTTTAATTCACCCCTCCACTTT. This gives the protein CASSFATSTFNSPLHF.

The chain couples TRBV25-1 to TRBJ1-1, with 10 bases that match TRBD1. The germline CDR1 and CDR2 sequences are MGHDK and SYGVNS. The CDR3 loop spans 15 amino acids. Losses at the gene ends were 9 bases for V and 4 bases for J; bases not matched to a gene: 11. CDR3 sequence reads: CASTGTGAGFTEAFF. In DNA form, the CDR3 reads TGTGCCAGTACCGGGACAGGGGCCGGGTTCACTGAAGCTTTCTTT.

This clone was recorded once. The CDR3 bases are TGTGCCAGCAGTTACCGGCAGGGGCCCACTGAAGCTTTCTTT. Its translation: CASSYRQGPTEAFF. The chain uses TRBV6-2 or TRBV6-3 and TRBJ1-1; D possibly corresponds to TRBD1 (6 bases). Trimming removed 2 bases at V and 4 bases at J, with 11 bases between. Germline CDR1 reads MNHEY; CDR2 reads SVGEGT. The CDR3 is 14 amino acids.

The chain employs TRBV19 and TRBJ2-1, with TRBD2 as a possible D gene (5 bases). This CDR3 spans 17 amino acids. Germline assignment: CDR1 LNHDA and CDR2 SQIVND (reference sequence). The germline V and J ends were trimmed by 6 bases and 1 base, with 19 bases remaining between them. CDR3 protein: CASSKGPGSGSYNEQFF. In DNA, the CDR3 is TGTGCCAGTAGCAAAGGCCCAGGAAGCGGATCCTACAATGAGCAGTTCTTC.

Turning to this clone: The germline gene is not matched at one end of the junction; a read error may be the cause. The chain has TRBV5-1 and TRBJ1-2; TRBD1 is a possible D gene (5 bases). Per germline, CDR1 SGHRS and CDR2 YFSETQ. This CDR3 comprises 13 residues. CDR3 DNA sequence: TGCGCCAGCAGCTCAATAGGGGACTACGGCTACACCTTC. This codes for CASSSIGDYGYTF.

The chain uses TRBV3-1 (or the pseudogene TRBV3-2) and TRBJ2-7; 7 nucleotides align to TRBD1. Germline CDR1 reads LGHDT; CDR2 reads YNNKEL (reference sequence). With 4 bases clipped from V and 2 bases from J, the junction kept 5 bases outside the gene matches. The CDR3 has 14 amino acids. CDR3 in amino acids: CASSPRDSAYEQYF. In DNA, the CDR3 is TGTGCCAGCAGCCCACGGGACAGTGCCTACGAGCAGTACTTC.

The J gene is TRBJ2-2, the V gene TRBV5-4; TRBD1 agrees at 8 bases. The CDR3 consists of 15 residues. The J segment lost 5 bases and the V segment lost 4 bases, leaving 7 bases of the junction unmatched. Germline CDR1 is SGHNT and CDR2 is YYREEE (reference sequence). The DNA for the CDR3 is TGTGCCAGCAGCAAAGGGACAGGACAAACCGGGGAGCTGTTTTTT. Its translation: CASSKGTGQTGELFF.

The chain uses TRBV5-1 and TRBJ2-1; 7 nucleotides match TRBD1. The CDR3 sequence is 18 residues long. Trimming at V came to 0 bases and at J to 3 bases, leaving 12 bases not matched to a gene. Germline V gene sequence: CDR1 SGHRS, CDR2 YFSETQ. The CDR3 region is CASSLAGGNLGIYNEQFF. For the CDR3, the DNA is TGCGCCAGCAGCTTGGCAGGGGGTAACTTGGGTATCTACAATGAGCAGTTCTTC.

The chain joins TRBV11-1 to TRBJ2-5; the D gene is possibly TRBD2 (5 bases). The CDR3 consists of 14 residues. The germline gives CDR1 SGHAT, CDR2 FQDESV (reference sequence). Trimming cost V 3 bases and J 2 bases, with 10 bases left between them. The CDR3: CASSFRTGQETQYF. Written as DNA, the CDR3 is TGTGCCAGCAGCTTCCGGACTGGGCAAGAGACCCAGTACTTC.

This clone was detected a few times. Other DNA sequences in this specimen translate into the identical CDR3. The chain uses TRBV20-1 and TRBJ1-5, with D hard to call. The germline V gene encodes CDR1 DFQATT and CDR2 SNEGSKA (reference sequence). CDR3 size: 11 residues. V lost 6 bases, J lost 7 bases, and 10 bases lay in between. The CDR3 loop is CSARRGQPQHF. The CDR3 nucleotides are TGCAGTGCCCGACGGGGACAGCCCCAGCATTTT.